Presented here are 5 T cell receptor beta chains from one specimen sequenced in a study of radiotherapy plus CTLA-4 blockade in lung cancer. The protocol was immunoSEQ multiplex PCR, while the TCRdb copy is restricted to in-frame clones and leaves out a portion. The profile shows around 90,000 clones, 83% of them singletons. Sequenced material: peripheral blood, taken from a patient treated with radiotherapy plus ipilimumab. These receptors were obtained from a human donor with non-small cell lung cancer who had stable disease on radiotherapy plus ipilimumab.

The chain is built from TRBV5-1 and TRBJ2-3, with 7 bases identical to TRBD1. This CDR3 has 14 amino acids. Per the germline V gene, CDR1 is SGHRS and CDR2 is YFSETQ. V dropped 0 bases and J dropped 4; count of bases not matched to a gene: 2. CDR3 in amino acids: CASSLEGASDTQYF. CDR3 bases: TGCGCCAGCAGCTTGGAGGGGGCCTCAGATACGCAGTATTTT.

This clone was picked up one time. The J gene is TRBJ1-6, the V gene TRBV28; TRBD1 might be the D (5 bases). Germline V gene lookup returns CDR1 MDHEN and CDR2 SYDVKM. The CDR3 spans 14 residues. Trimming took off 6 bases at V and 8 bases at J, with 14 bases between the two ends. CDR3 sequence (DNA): TGTGCCAGCAGATTCCGGGACGGGCATTCACCCCTCCACTTT. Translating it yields CASRFRDGHSPLHF.

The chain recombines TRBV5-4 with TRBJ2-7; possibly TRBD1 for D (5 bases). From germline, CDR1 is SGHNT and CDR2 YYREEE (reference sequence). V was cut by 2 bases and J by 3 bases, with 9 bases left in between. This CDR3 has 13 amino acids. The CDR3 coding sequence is TGTGCCAGCAGCTTTGGTAGGGGCTACGAGCAGTACTTC. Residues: CASSFGRGYEQYF.

The CDR3 region is CASIEQGRYNSPLHF. The CDR3 region has the DNA TGTGCCAGCATCGAACAAGGACGCTATAATTCACCCCTCCACTTT. This chain links TRBV5-6 with TRBJ1-6; D not certain. Per the germline V gene, CDR1 is SGHDT and CDR2 is YYEEEE. The CDR3 length is 15 residues. V was cut by 6 bases and J by 3 bases, with 13 bases left in between.

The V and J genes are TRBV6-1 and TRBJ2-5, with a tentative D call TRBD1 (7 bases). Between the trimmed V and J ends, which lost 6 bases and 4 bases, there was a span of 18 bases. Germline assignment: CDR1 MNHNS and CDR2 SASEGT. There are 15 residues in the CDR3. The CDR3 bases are TGTGCCAGCAGGGGGGACAGCCAGGGGGGAGAGACCCAGTACTTC. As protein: CASRGDSQGGETQYF.